This T cell receptor (beta chain) appears in the sequencing data of a study of cytomegalovirus exposure and HLA in healthy donors. Primers for the PCR totalled 60 Vbeta and 13 Jbeta. This table comes from immunoSEQ multiplex PCR, and its TCRdb copy is limited to in-frame clones, with some not included. The table includes roughly 150,000 clones, about 75% detected once. On this clone: Its cognate antigen is unknown.

The CDR3 has 16 amino acids. The trim removed 5 bases at V and 1 base at J, leaving 7 bases unmatched. CDR1 and CDR2 from the germline V gene are SGHAT and FQNNGV. General observations from the study: Sequencing likely generated an artifact that appeared as a cluster of highly shared sequence variants.

Material: PBMCs. This sequence originates from a man younger than 30 in good health and CMV-seronegative. The rearrangement uses TRBV11-2 and TRBJ2-5, with 10 bases lining up with TRBD2. CDR3 region: CASSRGGTSAQETQYF. For the CDR3, the DNA is TGTGCCAGCAGCCGCGGGGGGACTAGCGCCCAAGAGACCCAGTACTTC.